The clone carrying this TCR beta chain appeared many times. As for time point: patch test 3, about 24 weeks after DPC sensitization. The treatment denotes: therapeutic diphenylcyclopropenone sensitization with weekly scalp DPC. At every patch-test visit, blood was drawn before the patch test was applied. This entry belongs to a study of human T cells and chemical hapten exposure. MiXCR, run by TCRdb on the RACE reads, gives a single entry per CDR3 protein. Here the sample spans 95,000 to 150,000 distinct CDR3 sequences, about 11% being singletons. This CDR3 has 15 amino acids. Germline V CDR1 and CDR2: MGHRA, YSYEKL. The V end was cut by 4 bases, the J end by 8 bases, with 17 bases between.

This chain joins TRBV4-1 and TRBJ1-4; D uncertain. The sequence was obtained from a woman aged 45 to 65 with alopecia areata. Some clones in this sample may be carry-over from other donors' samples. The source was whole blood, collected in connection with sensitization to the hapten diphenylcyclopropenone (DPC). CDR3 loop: CASSPGPSGQEKLFF. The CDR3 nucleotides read TGCGCCAGCAGCCCCGGACCTTCCGGTCAGGAAAAACTGTTTTTT.